This is a list of T cell receptor beta chains from one sample in a study of T cells in Graves' hyperthyroidism and ophthalmopathy. TCRdb independently ran MiXCR on the multiplex PCR reads; one entry per CDR3 protein. The data show 700,000 or so distinct CDR3 sequences, roughly 15% seen once. Sequenced: blood. All receptors come from a man between 18 and 35 years old with Graves' hyperthyroidism. Each CDR3 is given with its conserved first and last residue. The order of the fields is CDR3 protein, CDR3 DNA, D gene, V gene, clone size, J gene. A D gene is named only where the DNA matches it firmly. Size tells how often a clone was seen (once, few, many) or the class of an expanded clone, and some rows leave it out.

CDR3: CASSDRDGAYNSPLHF
DNA: TGTGCCAGCAGCGATCGGGACGGTGCATATAATTCACCCCTCCACTTT
D: .
V: TRBV12-3/TRBV12-4
size: many
J: TRBJ1-6

CDR3: CASSTRTSGREGELFF
DNA: TGTGCCAGCAGTACGCGGACTAGCGGGAGAGAGGGGGAGCTGTTTTTT
D: TRBD2
V: TRBV12-3/TRBV12-4
size: many
J: TRBJ2-2

CDR3: CASSPGTRGQETQYF
DNA: TGTGCCAGCAGCCCCGGGACAAGGGGCCAAGAGACCCAGTACTTC
D: .
V: TRBV2
size: many
J: TRBJ2-5

CDR3: CASSEKGTGRGGYTF
DNA: TGTGCCAGCAGTGAAAAAGGGACAGGGAGAGGTGGCTACACCTTC
D: TRBD1
V: TRBV6-1
size: once
J: TRBJ1-2

CDR3: CASSSGGVPDTQYF
DNA: TGTGCCAGCAGCAGCGGGGGGGTCCCAGATACGCAGTATTTT
D: TRBD2
V: TRBV7-9
size: many
J: TRBJ2-3

CDR3: CASSPSFGGTPYEQYF
DNA: TGTGCCAGCAGCCCATCCTTCGGGGGAACGCCATACGAGCAGTACTTC
D: .
V: TRBV14
size: once
J: TRBJ2-7

CDR3: CASSLIGAPVQETQYF
DNA: TGTGCCAGCAGCTTAATTGGGGCACCGGTCCAAGAGACCCAGTACTTC
D: .
V: TRBV7-2
size: .
J: TRBJ2-5

CDR3: CASSLVGEGIYEQYF
DNA: TGTGCCAGCAGCTTAGTTGGGGAAGGAATCTACGAGCAGTACTTC
D: .
V: TRBV11-2
size: many
J: TRBJ2-7

CDR3: CASSQDRVGMNTEAFF
DNA: TGTGCCAGCAGTCAGGACAGGGTAGGCATGAACACTGAAGCTTTCTTT
D: TRBD1
V: TRBV12-3/TRBV12-4
size: many
J: TRBJ1-1

CDR3: CASSIGSVYGYTF
DNA: TGTGCCAGTAGTATTGGCAGCGTCTATGGCTACACCTTC
D: .
V: TRBV19
size: .
J: TRBJ1-2

CDR3: CASSYIAGGRNEQFF
DNA: TGTGCCAGCAGTTATATAGCGGGAGGAAGGAATGAGCAGTTCTTC
D: TRBD2
V: TRBV6-5
size: few
J: TRBJ2-1

CDR3: CASSLGLGRETQYF
DNA: TGTGCCAGCAGCCTGGGACTAGGCAGGGAGACCCAGTACTTC
D: TRBD2
V: TRBV11-3
size: many
J: TRBJ2-5

CDR3: CASSLLRPKTGSSGNTIYF
DNA: TGCGCCAGCAGCCTACTTAGGCCCAAGACAGGGAGCTCTGGAAACACCATATATTTT
D: TRBD1
V: TRBV4-1
size: .
J: TRBJ1-3

CDR3: CASRSGQGSGGYTF
DNA: TGTGCCAGCAGGTCAGGACAGGGGTCCGGCGGCTACACCTTC
D: TRBD1
V: TRBV7-2
size: .
J: TRBJ1-2

CDR3: CASSFPPAGQPQHF
DNA: TGTGCCAGCAGTTTCCCTCCGGCTGGGCAGCCCCAGCATTTT
D: .
V: TRBV28
size: many
J: TRBJ1-5

CDR3: CASTLGAVAGANVLTF
DNA: TGTGCCAGCACCCTGGGGGCCGTAGCTGGGGCCAACGTCCTGACTTTC
D: .
V: TRBV28
size: .
J: TRBJ2-6

CDR3: CASSRQAGGYEQYF
DNA: TGTGCCAGCTCACGACAAGCGGGAGGTTACGAGCAGTACTTC
D: TRBD2
V: TRBV18
size: many
J: TRBJ2-7

CDR3: CASSGRQGGTQYF
DNA: TGTGCCAGCAGTGGCCGACAGGGGGGGACCCAGTACTTC
D: TRBD1
V: TRBV28
size: .
J: TRBJ2-5

CDR3: CASSQRGTSGRYYEQYF
DNA: TGTGCCAGCAGCCAACGCGGGACTAGCGGGAGGTACTACGAGCAGTACTTC
D: TRBD2
V: TRBV3-1
size: .
J: TRBJ2-7

CDR3: CASSSEGGEQFF
DNA: TGCGCCAGCAGTTCGGAAGGGGGTGAGCAGTTCTTC
D: .
V: TRBV5-1
size: .
J: TRBJ2-1

CDR3: CAITVGGGSYNEQFF
DNA: TGTGCCATCACAGTGGGCGGGGGCTCCTACAATGAGCAGTTCTTC
D: TRBD2
V: TRBV10-3
size: once
J: TRBJ2-1

CDR3: CSAITALAGKGGTQYF
DNA: TGCAGTGCCATAACCGCCCTAGCGGGGAAAGGGGGTACGCAGTATTTT
D: TRBD2
V: TRBV20-1
size: many
J: TRBJ2-3

CDR3: CASSSAAVRGFF
DNA: TGTGCCAGCAGCTCCGCTGCGGTCAGGGGGTTCTTC
D: .
V: TRBV7-9
size: .
J: TRBJ2-1

CDR3: CASSLTSSPASAKNIQYF
DNA: TGCGCCAGCAGCCTTACTAGCAGTCCGGCCTCTGCCAAAAACATTCAGTACTTC
D: .
V: TRBV4-3
size: .
J: TRBJ2-4

CDR3: CASRSGTGPAGELFF
DNA: TGTGCCAGCAGATCCGGGACAGGGCCAGCCGGGGAGCTGTTTTTT
D: TRBD1
V: TRBV25-1
size: .
J: TRBJ2-2

CDR3: CASSYSSIGTDTQYF
DNA: TGTGCCAGCAGTTACTCCAGCATAGGCACAGATACGCAGTATTTT
D: .
V: TRBV6-5
size: .
J: TRBJ2-3

CDR3: CASSLREGRQETQYF
DNA: TGTGCCAGCAGCTTGCGGGAGGGCCGCCAAGAGACCCAGTACTTC
D: TRBD2
V: TRBV11-2
size: many
J: TRBJ2-5

CDR3: CASSLLGPDGYTF
DNA: TGTGCCAGCAGTTTATTGGGGCCAGATGGCTACACCTTC
D: .
V: TRBV28
size: few
J: TRBJ1-2

CDR3: CSVARGQGTEAFF
DNA: TGCAGCGTTGCCCGGGGGCAGGGGACTGAAGCTTTCTTT
D: .
V: TRBV29-1
size: .
J: TRBJ1-1

CDR3: CASRDRINYGYTF
DNA: TGTGCCAGCCGGGACAGGATTAACTATGGCTACACCTTC
D: TRBD1
V: TRBV19
size: .
J: TRBJ1-2

CDR3: CASSKDRTTYEQYF
DNA: TGTGCCAGCAGTAAAGACAGGACAACCTACGAGCAGTACTTC
D: .
V: TRBV6-1
size: .
J: TRBJ2-7

CDR3: CASSQWNNHEQYF
DNA: TGTGCCAGCAGCCAATGGAACAACCACGAGCAGTACTTC
D: .
V: TRBV3-1
size: many
J: TRBJ2-7

CDR3: CASSLVVLTTGELFF
DNA: TGTGCCAGCAGCTTAGTTGTCTTAACCACCGGGGAGCTGTTTTTT
D: .
V: TRBV7-2
size: once
J: TRBJ2-2

CDR3: CSAQADGGGYLRTEAFF
DNA: TGCAGTGCTCAAGCCGACGGGGGGGGTTACCTGCGGACTGAAGCTTTCTTT
D: .
V: TRBV20-1
size: many
J: TRBJ1-1

CDR3: CASSRLAGAEDTQYF
DNA: TGTGCCAGTAGCAGGTTAGCGGGAGCGGAAGATACGCAGTATTTT
D: TRBD2
V: TRBV19
size: .
J: TRBJ2-3

CDR3: CASSRARGVATYEQYF
DNA: TGTGCCAGTAGTAGAGCCAGGGGCGTCGCGACCTACGAGCAGTACTTC
D: .
V: TRBV19
size: .
J: TRBJ2-7

CDR3: CASSRWDRGRSFYEQYF
DNA: TGTGCCAGTAGTAGGTGGGACAGGGGGCGAAGCTTCTACGAGCAGTACTTC
D: TRBD1
V: TRBV19
size: few
J: TRBJ2-7

CDR3: CASDDGSQYEQYF
DNA: TGTGCCAGCGACGATGGGTCTCAGTACGAGCAGTACTTC
D: .
V: TRBV28
size: .
J: TRBJ2-7

CDR3: CASGGTSGINEQFF
DNA: TGTGCCAGCGGTGGGACTAGCGGGATCAATGAGCAGTTCTTC
D: TRBD2
V: TRBV2
size: few
J: TRBJ2-1

CDR3: CASSILGVRTDTQYF
DNA: TGTGCCAGTAGTATCCTCGGGGTCCGCACAGATACGCAGTATTTT
D: .
V: TRBV19
size: .
J: TRBJ2-3

CDR3: CASSPTGDIYNEQFF
DNA: TGTGCCAGCAGTCCTACAGGGGATATATACAATGAGCAGTTCTTC
D: TRBD1
V: TRBV5-5
size: .
J: TRBJ2-1

CDR3: CASSLEGGHLQETQYF
DNA: TGTGCCAGCTCACTGGAGGGGGGACACCTCCAAGAGACCCAGTACTTC
D: .
V: TRBV18
size: .
J: TRBJ2-5

CDR3: CASSYSKLTYNEQFF
DNA: TGTGCCAGCAGTTACTCGAAACTGACCTACAATGAGCAGTTCTTC
D: .
V: TRBV6-5
size: many
J: TRBJ2-1

CDR3: CASSDIAVSYNEQFF
DNA: TGTGCCAGCAGCGATATAGCGGTCTCCTACAATGAGCAGTTCTTC
D: .
V: TRBV7-9
size: .
J: TRBJ2-1

CDR3: CASRGGNTEAFF
DNA: TGTGCCAGCAGGGGGGGTAACACTGAAGCTTTCTTT
D: .
V: TRBV2
size: many
J: TRBJ1-1

CDR3: CASSSVQRGWGETQYF
DNA: TGTGCCAGCAGCTCCGTACAGCGGGGCTGGGGGGAGACCCAGTACTTC
D: TRBD2
V: TRBV7-9
size: few
J: TRBJ2-5

CDR3: CASSWTSGNSEQYF
DNA: TGTGCCAGCAGCTGGACTAGCGGGAATAGCGAGCAGTACTTC
D: TRBD2
V: TRBV12-3/TRBV12-4
size: few
J: TRBJ2-7

CDR3: CATSDLRLAGGGIQETQYF
DNA: TGTGCCACCAGTGATTTGAGACTAGCGGGAGGAGGGATCCAAGAGACCCAGTACTTC
D: TRBD2
V: TRBV24-1
size: few
J: TRBJ2-5

CDR3: CASSTDRQYEKLFF
DNA: TGCGCCAGCAGCACCGATCGACAGTATGAAAAACTGTTTTTT
D: .
V: TRBV5-5
size: .
J: TRBJ1-4

CDR3: CASSIASGTYEQYF
DNA: TGTGCCAGTAGTATAGCCAGCGGAACCTACGAGCAGTACTTC
D: .
V: TRBV19
size: .
J: TRBJ2-7

CDR3: CASSWVPGRGLDQPQHF
DNA: TGTGCCAGTAGTTGGGTCCCGGGGAGGGGGCTCGATCAGCCCCAGCATTTT
D: TRBD1
V: TRBV19
size: .
J: TRBJ1-5

CDR3: CASRLGRVQGEQFF
DNA: TGTGCCAGCCGACTAGGGAGAGTTCAGGGTGAGCAGTTCTTC
D: .
V: TRBV11-3
size: .
J: TRBJ2-1

CDR3: CASSLTPGKGADTQYF
DNA: TGTGCCAGCAGCTTGACGCCCGGCAAGGGTGCAGATACGCAGTATTTT
D: .
V: TRBV11-2
size: few
J: TRBJ2-3

CDR3: CASSFTDPLRDRDQPDTGELFF
DNA: TGTGCCAGCAGTTTTACGGACCCCCTCCGGGACAGGGATCAGCCAGACACCGGGGAGCTGTTTTTT
D: TRBD1
V: TRBV28
size: .
J: TRBJ2-2

CDR3: CASSLEGGSSYEQYF
DNA: TGTGCCAGCAGCTTAGAAGGCGGGAGCTCCTACGAGCAGTACTTC
D: TRBD2
V: TRBV7-2
size: many
J: TRBJ2-7